This T cell receptor (beta chain) came from a study of shared clonotypes between healthy human individuals. Generated by immunoSEQ multiplex PCR, the TCRdb table keeps only in-frame clones and is missing some. The top ten hold roughly 0.1% of the sample, which has about 590,000 clones, 95% seen once. CD45RO negativity and positive selection for CCR7 defined naive CD8 cells, a population that excluded terminally differentiated effector memory CD45RA+ cells. The CDR3 contains 16 residues. Germline V CDR1 and CDR2: MDHEN, SYDVKM. Trimming at V came to 6 bases and at J to 5 bases, leaving 12 bases not matched to a gene.

This chain links TRBV28 with TRBJ1-4; 7 positions agree with TRBD1. The receptor's source is a woman aged 25-40 years in good health. The sample taken for sequencing was naive CD8+ T cells sorted from blood. CDR3 DNA: TGTGCCAGCAGGCGGACCCCGGGACAGTGGAATGAAAAACTGTTTTTT. Its translation: CASRRTPGQWNEKLFF.